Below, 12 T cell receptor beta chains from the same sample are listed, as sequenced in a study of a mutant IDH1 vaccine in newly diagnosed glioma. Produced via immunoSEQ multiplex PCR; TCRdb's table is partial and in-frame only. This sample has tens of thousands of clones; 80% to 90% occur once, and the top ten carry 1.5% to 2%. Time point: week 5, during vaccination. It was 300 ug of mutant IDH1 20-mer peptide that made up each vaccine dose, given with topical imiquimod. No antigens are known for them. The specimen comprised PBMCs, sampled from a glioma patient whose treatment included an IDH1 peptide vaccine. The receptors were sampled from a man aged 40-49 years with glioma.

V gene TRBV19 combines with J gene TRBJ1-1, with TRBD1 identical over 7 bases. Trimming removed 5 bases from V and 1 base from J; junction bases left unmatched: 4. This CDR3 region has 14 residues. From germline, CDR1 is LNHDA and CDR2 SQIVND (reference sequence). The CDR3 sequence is CASSAGQSNTEAFF. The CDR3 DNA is TGTGCCAGTAGTGCGGGACAGTCGAACACTGAAGCTTTCTTT. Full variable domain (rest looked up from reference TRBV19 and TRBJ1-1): DGGITQSPKYLFRKEGQNVTLSCEQNLNHDAMYWYRQDPGQGLRLIYYSQIVNDFQKGDIAEGYSVSREKKESFPLTVTSAQKNPTAFYLCASSAGQSNTEAFFGQGTRLTVV.

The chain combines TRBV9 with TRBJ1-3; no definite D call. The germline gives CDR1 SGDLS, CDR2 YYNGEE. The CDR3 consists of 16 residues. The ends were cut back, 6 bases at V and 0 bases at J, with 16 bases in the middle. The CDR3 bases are TGTGCCAGCATCCTAAGCAGTTCCGACTCTGGAAACACCATATATTTT. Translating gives CASILSSSDSGNTIYF.

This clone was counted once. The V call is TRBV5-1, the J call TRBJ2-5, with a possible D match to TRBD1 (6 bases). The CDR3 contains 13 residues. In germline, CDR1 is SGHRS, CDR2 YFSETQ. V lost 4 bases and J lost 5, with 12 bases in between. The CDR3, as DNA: TGCGCCAGCAGCCCTCAGGGGTCCGAGACCCAGTACTTC. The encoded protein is CASSPQGSETQYF.

The DNA of the CDR3 is TGTGCCAGCAGCCCGCCGAGGACAGACAAAAACATTCAGTACTTC. This gives the protein CASSPPRTDKNIQYF. The chain has TRBV5-6 and TRBJ2-4; tentative D call: TRBD1 (6 bases). Germline assignment: CDR1 SGHDT and CDR2 YYEEEE. The germline V and J ends were trimmed by 4 bases and 3 bases, with 14 bases remaining between them. The length of the CDR3 is 15 residues.

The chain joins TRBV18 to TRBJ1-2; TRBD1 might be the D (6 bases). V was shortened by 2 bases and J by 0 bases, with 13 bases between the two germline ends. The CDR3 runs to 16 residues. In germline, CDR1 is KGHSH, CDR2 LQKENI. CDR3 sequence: CASSPTGIWTNYGYTF. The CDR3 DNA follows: TGTGCCAGCTCACCAACAGGGATCTGGACTAACTATGGCTACACCTTC.

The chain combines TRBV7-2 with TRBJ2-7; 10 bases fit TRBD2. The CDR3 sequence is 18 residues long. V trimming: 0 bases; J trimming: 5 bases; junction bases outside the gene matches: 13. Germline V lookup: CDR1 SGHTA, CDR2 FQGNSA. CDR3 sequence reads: CASSLADPAGGLVHEQYF. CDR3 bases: TGTGCCAGCAGCTTAGCGGACCCAGCGGGAGGGTTGGTCCACGAGCAGTACTTC. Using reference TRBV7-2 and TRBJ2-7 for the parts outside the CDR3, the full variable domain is GAGVSQSPSNKVTEKGKDVELRCDPISGHTALYWYRQSLGQGLEFLIYFQGNSAPDKSGLPSDRFSAERTGGSVSTLTIQRTQQEDSAVYLCASSLADPAGGLVHEQYFGPGTRLTVT.

This CDR3 reads CASSSDSNTEAFF. The DNA for the CDR3 is TGTGCCAGCAGCTCGGACAGTAACACTGAAGCTTTCTTT. The J gene is TRBJ1-1, the V gene TRBV7-9; weak D call: TRBD1 (6 bases). The CDR3 spans 13 residues. V was trimmed by 4 bases and J by 2 bases, leaving 8 bases between them. Germline V CDR1 and CDR2: SEHNR, FQNEAQ (reference sequence).

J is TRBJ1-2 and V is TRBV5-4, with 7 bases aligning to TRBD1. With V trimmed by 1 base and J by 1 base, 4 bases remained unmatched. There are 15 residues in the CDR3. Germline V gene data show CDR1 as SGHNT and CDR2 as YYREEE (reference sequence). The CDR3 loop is CASSLTGAGNYGYTF. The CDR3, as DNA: TGTGCCAGCAGCTTGACAGGGGCGGGTAACTATGGCTACACCTTC.

DNA for the CDR3: TGTGCCAGTAGTATAGGAGCGGGAGGGAACACCGGGGAGCTGTTTTTT. This translates into CASSIGAGGNTGELFF. V and J are TRBV19 and TRBJ2-2, with TRBD2 matching over 9 bases. The CDR3 has 16 residues. Trimming at V came to 1 base and at J to 1 base, leaving 1 base not matched to a gene. Germline lookup yields CDR1 LNHDA and CDR2 SQIVND (reference sequence).

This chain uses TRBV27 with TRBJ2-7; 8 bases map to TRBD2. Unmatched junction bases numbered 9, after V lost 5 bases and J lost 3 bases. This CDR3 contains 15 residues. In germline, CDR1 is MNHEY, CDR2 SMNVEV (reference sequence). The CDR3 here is CASSESGRQDYEQYF. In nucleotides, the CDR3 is TGTGCCAGCAGTGAGAGCGGGAGACAGGACTACGAGCAGTACTTC.

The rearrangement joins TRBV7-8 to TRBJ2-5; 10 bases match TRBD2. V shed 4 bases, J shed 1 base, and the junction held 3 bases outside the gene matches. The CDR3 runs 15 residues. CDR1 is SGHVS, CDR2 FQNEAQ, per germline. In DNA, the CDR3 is TGTGCCAGCAGCTCCTGGACTAGCGGCCAAGAGACCCAGTACTTC. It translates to CASSSWTSGQETQYF.

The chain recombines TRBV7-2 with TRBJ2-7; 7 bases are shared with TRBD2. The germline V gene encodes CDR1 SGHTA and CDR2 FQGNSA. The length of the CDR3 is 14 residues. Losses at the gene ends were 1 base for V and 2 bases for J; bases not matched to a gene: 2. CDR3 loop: CASSLDGRAYEQYF. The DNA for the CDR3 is TGTGCCAGCAGCTTAGATGGGAGGGCCTACGAGCAGTACTTC.